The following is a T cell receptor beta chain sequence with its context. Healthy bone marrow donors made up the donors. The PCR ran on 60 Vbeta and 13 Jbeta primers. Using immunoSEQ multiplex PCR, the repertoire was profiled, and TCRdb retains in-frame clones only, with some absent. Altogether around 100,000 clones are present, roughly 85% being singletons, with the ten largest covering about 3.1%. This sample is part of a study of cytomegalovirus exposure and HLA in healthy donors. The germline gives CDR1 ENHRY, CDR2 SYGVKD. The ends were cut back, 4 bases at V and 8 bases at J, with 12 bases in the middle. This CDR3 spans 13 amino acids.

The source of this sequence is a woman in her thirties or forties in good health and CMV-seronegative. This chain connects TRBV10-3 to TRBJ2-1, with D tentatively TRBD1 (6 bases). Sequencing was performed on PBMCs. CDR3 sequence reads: CAISGGLGDEQFF. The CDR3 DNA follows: TGTGCCATCAGTGGGGGGCTTGGCGATGAGCAGTTCTTC.